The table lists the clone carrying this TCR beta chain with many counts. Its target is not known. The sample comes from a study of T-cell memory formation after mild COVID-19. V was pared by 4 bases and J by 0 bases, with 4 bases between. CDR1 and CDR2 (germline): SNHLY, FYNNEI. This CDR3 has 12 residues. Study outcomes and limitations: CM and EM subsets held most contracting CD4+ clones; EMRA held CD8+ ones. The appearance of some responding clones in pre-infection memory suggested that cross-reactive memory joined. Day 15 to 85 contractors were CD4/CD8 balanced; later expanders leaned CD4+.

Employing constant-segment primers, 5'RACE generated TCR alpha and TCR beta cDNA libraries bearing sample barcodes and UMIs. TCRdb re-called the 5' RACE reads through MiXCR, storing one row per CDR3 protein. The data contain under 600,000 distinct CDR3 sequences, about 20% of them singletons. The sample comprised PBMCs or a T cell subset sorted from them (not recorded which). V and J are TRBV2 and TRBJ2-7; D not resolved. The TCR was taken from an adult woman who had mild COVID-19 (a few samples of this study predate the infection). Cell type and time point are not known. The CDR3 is CASSGPSYEQYF. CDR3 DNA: TGTGCCAGCAGTGGGCCCTCCTACGAGCAGTACTTC.